The 29 T cell receptor beta chains reported below all come from one sample, sequenced in a study of cytomegalovirus exposure and HLA in healthy donors. Primers included in the PCR were 60 Vbeta and 13 Jbeta primers. Method: immunoSEQ multiplex PCR; TCRdb's copy keeps in-frame clones and lacks some. The table records 80,000 to 95,000 clones, around 79% of them present only once. Sequenced material: PBMCs. The receptors stem from a woman aged 40 to 55 in good health and CMV-seropositive.

DNA of the CDR3: TGTGCCAGCTCAATACTAGCGGGAGAATACGAGCAGTACTTC. As protein: CASSILAGEYEQYF. The chain combines TRBV18 with TRBJ2-7; the match to TRBD2 covers 11 bases. The CDR3 extends over 14 amino acids. With 5 bases clipped from V and 4 bases from J, the junction kept 4 bases outside the gene matches. Germline V gene data show CDR1 as KGHSH and CDR2 as LQKENI.

The J gene is TRBJ1-1, the V gene TRBV6-6; 7 nucleotides line up with TRBD1. The V segment lost 2 bases and the J segment 1 base; nucleotides outside the gene matches: 1. This CDR3 is built from 14 residues. Germline V gene data show CDR1 as MNHNY and CDR2 as SVGAGI (reference sequence). The chain's CDR3 is CASSYGDRNTEAFF. The CDR3 DNA follows: TGTGCCAGCAGTTACGGGGACAGGAACACTGAAGCTTTCTTT.

CDR3 in DNA: TGTGCCAGCTCCCCCGACAGGGCGAACACCGGGGAGCTGTTTTTT. Translating it yields CASSPDRANTGELFF. The chain employs TRBV18 and TRBJ2-2; 7 nucleotides agree with TRBD1. From germline, CDR1 is KGHSH and CDR2 LQKENI. The CDR3 spans 15 residues. J was trimmed by 0 bases and V by 6 bases; bases with no gene match: 4.

This chain joins TRBV28 and TRBJ1-3, with TRBD1 matching 7 bases. CDR3 length equals 13 residues. After removal of 6 bases from V and 8 bases from J, the junction contained 7 bases not matched to a gene. Germline V gene lookup returns CDR1 MDHEN and CDR2 SYDVKM. CDR3 nucleotides: TGTGCCAGCAGAGGACAGGCGGTAGACACCATATATTTT. Its protein is CASRGQAVDTIYF.

Concerning this clone: Because it lacks the conserved phenylalanine or tryptophan at the end, this CDR3 is likely a read error. V and J are TRBV20-1 and TRBJ1-2; D gene ambiguous. Germline V lookup: CDR1 DFQATT, CDR2 SNEGSKA (reference sequence). The CDR3 has 11 residues. Trimming removed 4 bases from V and 2 bases from J, with 5 bases in between. As DNA, the CDR3 is TGCAGTGCTACCGGGAACTATGGCTACACCCTC. The encoded protein is CSATGNYGYTL.

This clone was detected ten times or more. The gene calls are TRBV19 and TRBJ2-1; D is ambiguous. There are 13 residues in the CDR3. CDR1 and CDR2 from the germline V gene are LNHDA and SQIVND (reference sequence). Deletions cut 1 base from V and 10 bases from J, with 11 bases between. CDR3 region: CASSIVGNGEQFF. CDR3 DNA: TGTGCCAGTAGTATAGTAGGAAACGGGGAGCAGTTCTTC.

The chain carries TRBV9 and TRBJ2-5, with TRBD2 as a possible D gene (5 bases). V was cut by 4 bases and J by 5 bases, with 18 bases left in between. The CDR3 totals 15 residues. Germline CDR1 is SGDLS and CDR2 is YYNGEE. CDR3 coding DNA: TGTGCCAGCAGCCCCCGACCCGAAATAGCGGAGACCCAGTACTTC. It codes for CASSPRPEIAETQYF.

The chain joins TRBV30 to TRBJ1-5; D uncertain. The CDR3 extends over 15 amino acids. Between the trimmed V and J ends, which lost 2 bases and 2 bases, there was a span of 13 bases. Germline V gene data show CDR1 as GTSNPN and CDR2 as SVGIG (reference sequence). CDR3 bases: TGTGCCTGGAGTATGGCACTCAGCGGCAATCAGCCCCAGCATTTT. Its translation is CAWSMALSGNQPQHF.

This clone was recorded a few times. The chain is built from TRBV6-1 and TRBJ2-7; TRBD1 matches at 10 bases. The V gene's germline CDR1 is MNHNS and CDR2 SASEGT. V gave up 4 bases and J gave up 3 bases; unmatched junction bases: 6. The CDR3 totals 15 residues. CDR3 residues: CASSGGTGVGYEQYF. Written as DNA, the CDR3 is TGTGCCAGCAGTGGGGGGACAGGGGTAGGCTACGAGCAGTACTTC.

The genes are TRBV27 and TRBJ1-2; 7 nucleotides align to TRBD1. Unmatched junction bases numbered 9, after V lost 5 bases and J lost 3 bases. Germline V gene data show CDR1 as MNHEY and CDR2 as SMNVEV (reference sequence). This CDR3 is built from 15 residues. CDR3 loop: CASSTRQGAYYGYTF. The CDR3, as DNA: TGTGCCAGCAGTACTAGACAGGGCGCCTACTATGGCTACACCTTC.

The chain employs TRBV28 and TRBJ2-5, with D possibly matching TRBD2 (5 bases). This CDR3 has 14 amino acids. Trimming pared 4 bases from V and 4 bases from J, leaving 13 bases between. The germline V gene encodes CDR1 MDHEN and CDR2 SYDVKM. The chain's CDR3 is CASSSRRALETQYF. The CDR3 nucleotides read TGTGCCAGCAGTTCTAGGCGGGCCCTAGAGACCCAGTACTTC.

The J gene is TRBJ2-6, the V gene TRBV29-1; a possible D gene is TRBD1 (6 bases). This CDR3 region has 14 residues. Trimming took off 6 bases at V and 1 base at J, with 10 bases between the two ends. Germline V gene lookup returns CDR1 SQVTM and CDR2 ANQGSEA. The CDR3 protein is CSVIQGSGANVLTF. The CDR3 DNA reads TGCAGCGTGATACAGGGTTCTGGGGCCAACGTCCTGACTTTC.

This rearrangement joins TRBV10-3 to TRBJ1-1, with TRBD1 matching 8 bases. Germline V CDR1 and CDR2: ENHRY, SYGVKD. The CDR3 contains 14 residues. J gave up 0 bases and V 11 bases, and 8 bases lay outside the gene matches. In nucleotides, the CDR3 is TGTGCCGCCTGGACAGGGATTATGAACACTGAAGCTTTCTTT. Residues: CAAWTGIMNTEAFF.

This clone was recorded only once. The chain carries TRBV30 and TRBJ2-2; D is unresolved. V gave up 1 base and J gave up 7 bases, with 4 bases separating them. The CDR3 contains 11 residues. Germline V gene sequence: CDR1 GTSNPN, CDR2 SVGIG (reference sequence). CDR3: CAWSGRGELFF. CDR3 coding DNA: TGTGCCTGGAGTGGTCGCGGGGAGCTGTTTTTT.

This sequence joins TRBV5-4 and TRBJ2-5; 7 bases match TRBD2. Germline assignment: CDR1 SGHNT and CDR2 YYREEE (reference sequence). The CDR3 sequence is 15 residues long. V dropped 4 bases and J dropped 0; count of bases not matched to a gene: 6. The CDR3 DNA reads TGTGCCAGCAGCCCGACTAGCTTAGACCAAGAGACCCAGTACTTC. This codes for CASSPTSLDQETQYF.

The V call is TRBV4-2, the J call TRBJ2-5; D is perhaps TRBD2 (6 bases). Between the trimmed V and J ends, which lost 1 base and 9 bases, there was a span of 15 bases. This CDR3 region has 14 residues. Germline CDR1 LGHNA, CDR2 YNFKEQ. The DNA of the CDR3 is TGTGCCAGCAGCCAAGTTGACGGGGGTGGGGCCCAGTACTTC. It encodes CASSQVDGGGAQYF.

This clone was detected a few times. The chain uses TRBV19 and TRBJ2-1; D gene uncertain. Germline assignment: CDR1 LNHDA and CDR2 SQIVND (reference sequence). The CDR3 consists of 15 residues. V lost 4 bases and J 5 bases, leaving 15 bases between the germline ends. The chain's CDR3 is CASSRPLRSNNEQFF. The DNA for the CDR3 is TGTGCCAGTAGTAGACCTTTGAGGTCCAACAATGAGCAGTTCTTC. Full variable domain (remainder filled in from reference TRBV19 and TRBJ2-1): DGGITQSPKYLFRKEGQNVTLSCEQNLNHDAMYWYRQDPGQGLRLIYYSQIVNDFQKGDIAEGYSVSREKKESFPLTVTSAQKNPTAFYLCASSRPLRSNNEQFFGPGTRLTVL.

The CDR3 reads CASSVAGLAGRSSYNEQFF. The CDR3 DNA reads as TGTGCCAGCAGCGTAGCAGGACTAGCGGGCCGGAGCTCCTACAATGAGCAGTTCTTC. The chain couples TRBV9 to TRBJ2-1; 11 nucleotides agree with TRBD2. The germline V gene encodes CDR1 SGDLS and CDR2 YYNGEE. The CDR3 covers 19 residues. V was pared by 0 bases and J by 0 bases, with 8 bases of the junction left unmatched.

V gene TRBV2 combines with J gene TRBJ1-1, with a possible D match to TRBD1 (5 bases). The CDR3 has 13 residues. V was trimmed by 0 bases and J by 8 bases, leaving 10 bases between them. Germline-derived CDR1 and CDR2 are SNHLY and FYNNEI. In DNA form, the CDR3 reads TGTGCCAGCAGTGAAGCTCCGGGGGGGGAAGCTTTCTTT. Translating it yields CASSEAPGGEAFF.

Remarks on this clone: A read error may account for a junction end that differs from germline. The chain uses TRBV5-1 and TRBJ2-1, with D possibly TRBD2 on 6 matching bases. Germline lookup yields CDR1 SGHRS and CDR2 YFSETQ. CDR3 size: 14 residues. CDR3 nucleotides: TGCGTCAGCTTTGGGGACTCGATATACAATGAGCAGTTCTTC. Translation: CVSFGDSIYNEQFF.

The chain uses TRBV15 and TRBJ1-4, with 7 bases that match TRBD1. With 4 bases clipped from V and 8 bases from J, the junction kept 7 bases outside the gene matches. The CDR3 has 14 amino acids. Per germline, CDR1 LNHNV and CDR2 YYDKDF (reference sequence). In DNA form, the CDR3 reads TGTGCCACCAGCACAGGACAGGCCGGAGAAAAACTGTTTTTT. Encoded protein: CATSTGQAGEKLFF.

Comments on this clone: This specimen includes other DNA sequences encoding the same CDR3. The rearrangement uses TRBV14 and TRBJ2-1, with no clear D. From germline, CDR1 is SGHDN and CDR2 FVKESK. This CDR3 spans 16 amino acids. The V end lost 3 bases, the J end lost 7 bases, and 19 bases lay between the germline ends. CDR3 region: CASSQHPQVVRNEQFF. The DNA for the CDR3 is TGTGCCAGCAGCCAGCATCCTCAAGTTGTCCGGAATGAGCAGTTCTTC.

The gene calls are TRBV7-9 and TRBJ2-5, with D possibly TRBD1 on 5 matching bases. This CDR3 contains 14 residues. CDR1 is SEHNR and CDR2 is FQNEAQ in the germline V gene (reference sequence). The V end was cut by 5 bases, the J end by 1 base, with 11 bases between. CDR3 bases: TGTGCCAGCAGCCAGGGTTTCTCCCAAGAGACCCAGTACTTC. This translates into CASSQGFSQETQYF.

This chain connects TRBV2 to TRBJ1-6; D unclear. Trimming cost V 1 base and J 7 bases, with 11 bases left between them. There are 15 residues in the CDR3. Germline V gene sequence: CDR1 SNHLY, CDR2 FYNNEI. The CDR3 sequence is CASSEVLRRNSPLHF. CDR3 DNA sequence: TGTGCCAGCAGTGAAGTCCTCCGGAGGAATTCACCCCTCCACTTT. Using reference TRBV2 and TRBJ1-6 for the parts outside the CDR3, the full variable domain is EPEVTQTPSHQVTQMGQEVILRCVPISNHLYFYWYRQILGQKVEFLVSFYNNEISEKSEIFDDQFSVERPDGSNFTLKIRSTKLEDSAMYFCASSEVLRRNSPLHFGNGTRLTVT.

The chain recombines TRBV19 with TRBJ1-5, with D perhaps matching TRBD1 (5 bases). Germline V gene data show CDR1 as LNHDA and CDR2 as SQIVND (reference sequence). Trimming cost V 5 bases and J 5 bases, with 22 bases left between them. There are 17 residues in the CDR3. In nucleotides, the CDR3 is TGTGCCAGTAGTCAAAGATTCGGGGGGGACCCCTATCAGCCCCAGCATTTT. It encodes CASSQRFGGDPYQPQHF.

V is TRBV11-2 and J is TRBJ2-1, with 9 bases aligning to TRBD1. V shed 1 base, J shed 15 bases, and the junction held 7 bases outside the gene matches. The germline CDR1 and CDR2 sequences are SGHAT and FQNNGV. The CDR3 contains 13 residues. The DNA for the CDR3 is TGTGCCAGCAGCTTAGGGGACAGGGTATTAGGGTTCTTC. Translated: CASSLGDRVLGFF.

A remark on this clone: Relative to the germline gene, one junction end is altered; a read error may explain this. The V call is TRBV4-3, the J call TRBJ2-1; 9 bases are a match to TRBD2. CDR3 length: 13 residues. Germline values: CDR1 LGHNA, CDR2 YSLEER. CDR3 sequence: CASSQEGGTSMLF. CDR3 nucleotide sequence: TGCGCCAGCAGCCAAGAGGGGGGGACTAGCATGCTCTTC.

The CDR3 region has the DNA TGTGCCAGCAGCGCCCTGGGGGCGGCAGCAAACTATGGCTACACCTTC. This gives the protein CASSALGAAANYGYTF. The rearrangement uses TRBV9 and TRBJ1-2, with a weak D call TRBD1 (6 bases). Deletions cut 3 bases from V and 2 bases from J, with 17 bases between. From germline, CDR1 is SGDLS and CDR2 YYNGEE. This CDR3 region has 16 residues.

The rearrangement links TRBV10-1 to TRBJ2-2; D might be TRBD1 (5 bases). CDR1 WNHNN and CDR2 SYGVQD come from the germline V gene (reference sequence). This CDR3 region has 15 residues. The V end was cut by 2 bases, the J end by 1 base, with 8 bases between. The CDR3 spells CASSEKGLNTGELFF. The CDR3 nucleotides read TGCGCCAGCAGTGAGAAGGGGTTGAACACCGGGGAGCTGTTTTTT.